This paragraph covers one TCR beta chain sequence. V lost 5 bases and J lost 5, with 13 bases in between. The CDR3 totals 14 residues. Germline CDR1 and CDR2: SNHLY and FYNNEI. This sample is drawn from a study of radiotherapy plus CTLA-4 blockade in lung cancer. Participants had chemo-refractory metastatic non-small-cell lung cancer and were treated with focal radiation plus ipilimumab CTLA-4 blockade. Data came from immunoSEQ multiplex PCR; TCRdb stores just in-frame clones and leaves some out. The repertoire has under 90,000 clones, roughly 70% of them found once; the top ten carry roughly 13%. Sequenced here: peripheral blood, sampled from a patient treated with radiotherapy plus ipilimumab. This receptor was obtained from a human donor with non-small cell lung cancer that progressed on radiotherapy plus ipilimumab. The rearrangement joins TRBV2 to TRBJ1-5, with TRBD1 as a possible D gene (6 bases). Written as DNA, the CDR3 is TGTGCCAGCAGTTTTCAGGGGAGGGATCAGCCCCAGCATTTT. Protein product: CASSFQGRDQPQHF.